This TCR beta chain was obtained from a study of blood T cell repertoires in COVID-19. A Seattle source enrolled patients during active infection and followed them longitudinally. Between the trimmed V and J ends, which lost 3 bases and 6 bases, there was a span of 11 bases. Germline V lookup: CDR1 KGHSH, CDR2 LQKENI. The CDR3 is 13 residues long. In the source study's methods: Estimation of nucleated cell counts was performed using reference gene primer amplification. Libraries were prepared by immunoSEQ multiplex PCR; TCRdb keeps only in-frame clonotypes and omits some of them. For V, J and clone size, that table is used; D and trimming come from the DNA. The profile shows 95,000 or so clones, roughly four fifths of them singletons.

Material: peripheral blood. The genes are TRBV18 and TRBJ1-2; D is unclear. This clonotype was obtained from an older man with COVID-19, enrolled during active disease. CDR3 sequence reads: CASSPTGFNGYTF. The CDR3 DNA follows: TGTGCCAGCTCACCGACCGGGTTTAATGGCTACACCTTC. The complete variable domain, with remaining parts taken from reference TRBV18 and TRBJ1-2, reads NAGVMQNPRHLVRRRGQEARLRCSPMKGHSHVYWYRQLPEEGLKFMVYLQKENIIDESGMPKERFSAEFPKEGPSILRIQQVVRGDSAAYFCASSPTGFNGYTFGSGTRLTVV.